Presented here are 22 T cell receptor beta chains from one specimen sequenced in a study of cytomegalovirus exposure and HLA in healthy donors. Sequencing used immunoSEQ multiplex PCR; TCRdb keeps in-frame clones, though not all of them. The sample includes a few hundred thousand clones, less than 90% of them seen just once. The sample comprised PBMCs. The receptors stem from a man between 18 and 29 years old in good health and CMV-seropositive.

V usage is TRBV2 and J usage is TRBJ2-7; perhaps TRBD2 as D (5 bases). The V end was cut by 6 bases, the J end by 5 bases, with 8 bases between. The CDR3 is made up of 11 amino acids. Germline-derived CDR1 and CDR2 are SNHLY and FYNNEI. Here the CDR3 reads CASREAHEQYF. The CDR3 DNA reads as TGTGCCAGCAGGGAGGCCCACGAGCAGTACTTC.

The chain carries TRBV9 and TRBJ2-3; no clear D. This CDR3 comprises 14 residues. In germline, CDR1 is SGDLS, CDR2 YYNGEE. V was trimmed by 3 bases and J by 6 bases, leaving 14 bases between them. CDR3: CASSEDVFTDTQYF. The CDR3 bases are TGTGCCAGCAGCGAGGACGTATTCACGGATACGCAGTATTTT.

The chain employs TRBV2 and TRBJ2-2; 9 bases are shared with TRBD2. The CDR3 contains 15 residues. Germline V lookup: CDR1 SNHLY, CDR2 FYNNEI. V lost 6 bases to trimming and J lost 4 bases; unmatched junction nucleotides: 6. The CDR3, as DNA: TGTGCCAGCAGCCGACTAGCGGCTCGCACCGGGGAGCTGTTTTTT. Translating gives CASSRLAARTGELFF.

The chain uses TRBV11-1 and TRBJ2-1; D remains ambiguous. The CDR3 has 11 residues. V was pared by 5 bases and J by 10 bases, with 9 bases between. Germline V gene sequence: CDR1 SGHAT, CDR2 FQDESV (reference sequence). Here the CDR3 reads CASSNSREQFF. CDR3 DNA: TGTGCCAGCAGCAACTCCAGAGAGCAGTTCTTC.

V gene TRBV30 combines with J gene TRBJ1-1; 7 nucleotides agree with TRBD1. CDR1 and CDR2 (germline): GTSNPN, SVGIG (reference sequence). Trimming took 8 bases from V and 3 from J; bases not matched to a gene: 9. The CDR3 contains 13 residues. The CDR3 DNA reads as TGTGCCGGGGCACAGGGGATGGACACTGAAGCTTTCTTT. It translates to CAGAQGMDTEAFF. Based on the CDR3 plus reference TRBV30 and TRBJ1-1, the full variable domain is SQTIHQWPATLVQPVGSPLSLECTVEGTSNPNLYWYRQAAGRGLQLLFYSVGIGQISSEVPQNLSASRPQDRQFILSSKKLLLSDSGFYLCAGAQGMDTEAFFGQGTRLTVV.

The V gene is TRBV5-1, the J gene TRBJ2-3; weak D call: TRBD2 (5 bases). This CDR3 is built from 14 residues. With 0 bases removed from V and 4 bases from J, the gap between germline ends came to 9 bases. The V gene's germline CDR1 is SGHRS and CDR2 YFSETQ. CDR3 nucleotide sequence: TGCGCCAGCAGCTTGGTTGAGGGAGCAGATACGCAGTATTTT. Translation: CASSLVEGADTQYF.

CDR3 coding DNA: TGTGCCAGCAGCTTGGGGGTGTTCCGGAACACTGAAGCTTTCTTT. Protein sequence: CASSLGVFRNTEAFF. The chain carries TRBV5-6 and TRBJ1-1; the D is unclear. V gave up 0 bases and J gave up 1 base, with 10 bases separating them. CDR1 and CDR2 from the germline V gene are SGHDT and YYEEEE. This CDR3 comprises 15 residues.

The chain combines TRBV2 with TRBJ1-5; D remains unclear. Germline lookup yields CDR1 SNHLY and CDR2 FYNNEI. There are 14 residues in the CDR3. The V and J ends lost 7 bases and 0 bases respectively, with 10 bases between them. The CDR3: CASTAGNSNQPQHF. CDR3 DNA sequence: TGTGCCAGCACCGCGGGAAATAGCAATCAGCCCCAGCATTTT.

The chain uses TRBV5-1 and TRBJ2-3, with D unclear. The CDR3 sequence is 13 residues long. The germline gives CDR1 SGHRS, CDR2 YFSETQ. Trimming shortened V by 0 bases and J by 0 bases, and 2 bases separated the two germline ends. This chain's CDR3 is CASSLVSTDTQYF. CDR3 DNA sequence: TGCGCCAGCAGCTTGGTCAGCACAGATACGCAGTATTTT.

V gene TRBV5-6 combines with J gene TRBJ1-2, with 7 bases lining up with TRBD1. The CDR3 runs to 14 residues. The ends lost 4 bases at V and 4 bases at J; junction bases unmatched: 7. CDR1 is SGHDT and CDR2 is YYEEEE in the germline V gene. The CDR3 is CASSRDRSLYGYTF. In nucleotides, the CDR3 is TGTGCCAGCAGCAGGGACAGATCCCTCTATGGCTACACCTTC.

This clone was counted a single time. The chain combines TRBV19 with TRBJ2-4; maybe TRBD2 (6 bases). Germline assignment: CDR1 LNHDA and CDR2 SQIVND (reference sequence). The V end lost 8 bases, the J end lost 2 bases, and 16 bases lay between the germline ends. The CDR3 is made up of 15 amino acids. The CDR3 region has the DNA TGTGCCAGTGGTGAGGTGCGGACTACCAAAAACATTCAGTACTTC. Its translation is CASGEVRTTKNIQYF.

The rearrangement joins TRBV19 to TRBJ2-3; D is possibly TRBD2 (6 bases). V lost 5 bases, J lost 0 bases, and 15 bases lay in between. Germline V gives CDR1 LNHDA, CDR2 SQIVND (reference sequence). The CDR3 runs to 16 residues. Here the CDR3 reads CASSPRGGASTDTQYF. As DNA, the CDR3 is TGTGCCAGTAGTCCAAGAGGAGGGGCTAGCACAGATACGCAGTATTTT.

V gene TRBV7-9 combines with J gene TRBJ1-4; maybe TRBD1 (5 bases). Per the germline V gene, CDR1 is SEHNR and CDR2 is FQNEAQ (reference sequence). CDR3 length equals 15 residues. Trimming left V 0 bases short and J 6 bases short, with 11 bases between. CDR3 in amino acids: CASSLAAGIDEKLFF. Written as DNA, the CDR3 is TGTGCCAGCAGCTTAGCGGCAGGGATAGATGAAAAACTGTTTTTT.

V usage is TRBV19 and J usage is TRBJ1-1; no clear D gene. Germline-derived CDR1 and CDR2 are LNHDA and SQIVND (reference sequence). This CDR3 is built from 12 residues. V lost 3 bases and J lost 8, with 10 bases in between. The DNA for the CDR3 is TGTGCCAGTAGTATTGGCCCCAGGGAAGCTTTCTTT. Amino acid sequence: CASSIGPREAFF.

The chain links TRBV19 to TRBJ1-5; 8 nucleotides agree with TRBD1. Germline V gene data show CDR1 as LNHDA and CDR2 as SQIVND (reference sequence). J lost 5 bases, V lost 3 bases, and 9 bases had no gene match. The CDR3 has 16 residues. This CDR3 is CASSIDATGGYQPQHF. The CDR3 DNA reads TGTGCCAGTAGTATTGACGCAACAGGGGGTTATCAGCCCCAGCATTTT. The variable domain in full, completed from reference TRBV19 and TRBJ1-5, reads DGGITQSPKYLFRKEGQNVTLSCEQNLNHDAMYWYRQDPGQGLRLIYYSQIVNDFQKGDIAEGYSVSREKKESFPLTVTSAQKNPTAFYLCASSIDATGGYQPQHFGDGTRLSIL.

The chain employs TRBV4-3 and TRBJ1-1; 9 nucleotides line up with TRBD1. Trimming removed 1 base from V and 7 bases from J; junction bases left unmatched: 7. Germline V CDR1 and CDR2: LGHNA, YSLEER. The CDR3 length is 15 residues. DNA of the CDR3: TGCGCCAGCAGCCAAGGGACAGGGGACGACCTTGAAGCTTTCTTT. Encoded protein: CASSQGTGDDLEAFF.

CDR3 in DNA: TGCGCCAGCTCGACCCCAGTGGAACAAGAGACCCAGTACTTC. Its translation: CASSTPVEQETQYF. V usage is TRBV5-1 and J usage is TRBJ2-5; D gene ambiguous. V was cut by 7 bases and J by 2 bases, with 15 bases left in between. CDR3 length: 14 residues. CDR1 is SGHRS, CDR2 YFSETQ, per germline.

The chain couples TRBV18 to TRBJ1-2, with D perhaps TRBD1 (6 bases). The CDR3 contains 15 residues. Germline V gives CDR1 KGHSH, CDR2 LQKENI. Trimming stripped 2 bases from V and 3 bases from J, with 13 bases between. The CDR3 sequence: CASSPREGVDYGYTF. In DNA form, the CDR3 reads TGTGCCAGCTCACCAAGGGAGGGGGTCGACTATGGCTACACCTTC.

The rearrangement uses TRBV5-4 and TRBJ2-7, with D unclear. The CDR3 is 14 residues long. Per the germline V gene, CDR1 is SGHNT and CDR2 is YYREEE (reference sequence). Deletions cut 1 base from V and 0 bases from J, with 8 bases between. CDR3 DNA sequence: TGTGCCAGCAGCTTGTCAACGGACTCCTACGAGCAGTACTTC. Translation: CASSLSTDSYEQYF. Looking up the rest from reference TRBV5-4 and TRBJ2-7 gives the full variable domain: ETGVTQSPTHLIKTRGQQVTLRCSSQSGHNTVSWYQQALGQGPQFIFQYYREEENGRGNFPPRFSGLQFPNYSSELNVNALELDDSALYLCASSLSTDSYEQYFGPGTRLTVT.

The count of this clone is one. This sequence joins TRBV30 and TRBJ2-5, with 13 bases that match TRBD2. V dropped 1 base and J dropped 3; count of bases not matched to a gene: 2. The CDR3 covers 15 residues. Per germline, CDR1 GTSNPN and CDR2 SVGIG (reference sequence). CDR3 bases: TGTGCCTGGAGTGCCGGGACTAGCGGGAAAGAGACCCAGTACTTC. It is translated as CAWSAGTSGKETQYF.

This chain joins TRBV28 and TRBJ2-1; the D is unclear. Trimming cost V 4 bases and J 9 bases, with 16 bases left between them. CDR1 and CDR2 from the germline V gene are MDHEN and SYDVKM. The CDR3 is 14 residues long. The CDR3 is CASSSPGDGGEQFF. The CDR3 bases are TGTGCCAGCAGTTCCCCGGGTGATGGTGGTGAGCAGTTCTTC.

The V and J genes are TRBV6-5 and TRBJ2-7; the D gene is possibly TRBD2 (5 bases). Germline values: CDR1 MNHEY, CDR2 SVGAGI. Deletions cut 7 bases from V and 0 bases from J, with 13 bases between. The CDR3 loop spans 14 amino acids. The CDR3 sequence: CASKGTGSSYEQYF. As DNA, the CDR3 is TGTGCCAGCAAAGGTACGGGAAGCTCCTACGAGCAGTACTTC.